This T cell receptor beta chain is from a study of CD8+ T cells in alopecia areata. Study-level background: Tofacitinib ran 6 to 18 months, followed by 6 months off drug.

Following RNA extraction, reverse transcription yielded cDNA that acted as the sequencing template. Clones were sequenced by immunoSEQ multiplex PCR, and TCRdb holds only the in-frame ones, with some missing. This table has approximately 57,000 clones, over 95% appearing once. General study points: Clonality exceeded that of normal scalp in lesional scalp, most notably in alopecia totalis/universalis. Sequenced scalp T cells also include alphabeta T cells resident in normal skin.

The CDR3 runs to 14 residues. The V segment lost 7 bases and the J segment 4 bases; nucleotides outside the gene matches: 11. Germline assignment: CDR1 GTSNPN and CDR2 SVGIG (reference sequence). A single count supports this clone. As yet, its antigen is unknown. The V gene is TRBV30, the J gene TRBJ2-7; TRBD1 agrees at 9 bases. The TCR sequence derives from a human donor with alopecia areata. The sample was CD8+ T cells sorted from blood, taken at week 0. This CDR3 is CALEGGTGRYEQYF. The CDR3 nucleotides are TGTGCCTTGGAGGGTGGGACAGGGAGGTACGAGCAGTACTTC.